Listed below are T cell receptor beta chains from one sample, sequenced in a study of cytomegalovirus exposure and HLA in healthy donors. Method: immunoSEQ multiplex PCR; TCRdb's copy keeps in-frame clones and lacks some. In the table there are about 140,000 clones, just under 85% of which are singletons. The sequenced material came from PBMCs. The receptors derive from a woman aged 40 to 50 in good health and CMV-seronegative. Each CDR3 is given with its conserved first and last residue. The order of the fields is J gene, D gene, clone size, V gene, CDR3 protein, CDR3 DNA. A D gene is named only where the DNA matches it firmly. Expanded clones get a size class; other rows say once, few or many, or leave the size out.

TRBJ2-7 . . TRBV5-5 CASSTGQGFTYEQYF TGTGCCAGCAGCACGGGACAAGGGTTCACCTACGAGCAGTACTTC
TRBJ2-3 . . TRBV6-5 CASSHGIDTQYF TGTGCCAGCAGTCACGGTATCGATACGCAGTATTTT
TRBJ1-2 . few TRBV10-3 CAISEDQGIVYTF TGTGCCATCAGTGAGGATCAGGGTATCGTCTACACCTTC
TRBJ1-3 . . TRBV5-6 CASSLGRGSGNTIYF TGTGCCAGCAGCTTGGGACGGGGATCTGGAAACACCATATATTTT
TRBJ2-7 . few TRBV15 CATSRDRGYEQYF TGTGCCACCAGCAGAGATCGGGGTTACGAGCAGTACTTC
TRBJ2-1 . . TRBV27 CASSLSGSYNEQFF TGTGCCAGCAGTTTATCCGGCTCCTACAATGAGCAGTTCTTC
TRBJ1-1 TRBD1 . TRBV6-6 CASSYGQALEAFF TGTGCCAGCAGTTATGGACAGGCCCTTGAGGCTTTCTTT
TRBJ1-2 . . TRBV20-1 CSAREGLNTF TGCAGTGCTAGGGAGGGACTGAACACCTTC
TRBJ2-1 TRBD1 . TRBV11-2 CASSRQQGKGFF TGTGCCAGCAGCCGACAACAGGGGAAGGGATTCTTC
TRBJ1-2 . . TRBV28 CASQGENGYTF TGTGCCAGTCAAGGGGAAAATGGCTACACCTTC
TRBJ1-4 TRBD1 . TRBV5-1 CASSPQGAGEKLFF TGCGCCAGCAGCCCTCAGGGGGCAGGTGAAAAACTGTTTTTT
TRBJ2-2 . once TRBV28 CASSLTGIHTGELFF TGTGCCAGCAGTTTGACGGGAATCCACACCGGGGAGCTGTTTTTT
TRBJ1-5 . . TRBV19 CASKETGSLGNQPQHF TGTGCCAGTAAGGAAACAGGGTCACTTGGGAATCAGCCCCAGCATTTT
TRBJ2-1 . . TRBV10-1 CASSESVRVGQFF TGCGCCAGCAGTGAGTCGGTGCGGGTCGGGCAGTTCTTC
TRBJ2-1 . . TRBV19 CASSHGQGGNEQFF TGTGCCAGTAGTCACGGCCAGGGGGGCAATGAGCAGTTCTTC
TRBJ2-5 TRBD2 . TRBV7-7 CASSSRLAPRQETQYF TGTGCCAGCAGCTCCCGACTAGCGCCACGCCAAGAGACCCAGTACTTC